The rows below give T cell receptor beta chains drawn from one sample of a study of control samples from healthy donors and cancer patients. Assay used: immunoSEQ multiplex PCR; TCRdb lists only in-frame clones, some missing. The sample has under 450,000 clones; more than 80% are singletons. Source material: PBMCs. These receptors were obtained from a man in his forties with head and neck cancer. The CDR3 runs from the conserved cysteine through the conserved F or W. The order of the fields is D gene, V gene, J gene, clone size, CDR3 DNA, CDR3 protein. A D gene is named only where the DNA matches it firmly. The size field is filled for only some rows; it gives once, few, many or a size class.

D: .
V: TRBV5-6
J: TRBJ2-3
size: .
DNA: TGTGCCAGCCACTTACTTAGGAGACCAGATACGCAGTATTTT
CDR3: CASHLLRRPDTQYF

D: TRBD1
V: TRBV10-2
J: TRBJ2-2
size: .
DNA: TGCGCCAGCAGTGGAAAGGACAGGAATGTCCCCGGGGAGCTGTTTTTT
CDR3: CASSGKDRNVPGELFF

D: TRBD1
V: TRBV28
J: TRBJ2-7
size: .
DNA: TGTGCCAGCAGCTCGACAGGGGGCTATTGGGGCTCCTACGAGCAGTACTTC
CDR3: CASSSTGGYWGSYEQYF

D: TRBD1
V: TRBV5-4
J: TRBJ1-6
size: .
DNA: TGTGCCAGCAGCCCGGGACAGTCGGCCATAGCCCTCCACTTT
CDR3: CASSPGQSAIALHF

D: .
V: TRBV19
J: TRBJ1-1
size: .
DNA: TGTGCCAGTAGTCCTATGGGACGGTTCGAAGCTTTCTTT
CDR3: CASSPMGRFEAFF

D: .
V: TRBV6-2/TRBV6-3
J: TRBJ2-5
size: .
DNA: TGTGCCAGCACCCCCGGACGGTACCAAGAGACCCAGTACTTC
CDR3: CASTPGRYQETQYF

D: TRBD2
V: TRBV5-1
J: TRBJ2-2
size: .
DNA: TGCGCCAGCAGCGAAAGCGGGGGGGCCGGCACCGGGGAGCTGTTTTTT
CDR3: CASSESGGAGTGELFF

D: .
V: TRBV4-3
J: TRBJ1-6
size: .
DNA: TGCGCCAGCAGCAGGGATGGGGAATCACCCCTCCACTTT
CDR3: CASSRDGESPLHF

D: .
V: TRBV27
J: TRBJ1-4
size: once
DNA: TGTGCCAGCAGTTTATCTCAGGAGGAAAAACTGTTTTTT
CDR3: CASSLSQEEKLFF

D: .
V: TRBV15
J: TRBJ1-1
size: .
DNA: TGTGCCACCAGCAAGGGGCAGCTCAACACTGAAGCTTTCTTT
CDR3: CATSKGQLNTEAFF

D: .
V: TRBV2
J: TRBJ2-6
size: .
DNA: TGTGCCAGCAGTGGAGGGGCGGTGGGGGCCAACGTCCTGACTTTC
CDR3: CASSGGAVGANVLTF

D: .
V: TRBV2
J: TRBJ1-2
size: .
DNA: TGTGCCAGCAGTGACTTTACGAACTATGGCTACACCTTC
CDR3: CASSDFTNYGYTF

D: .
V: TRBV28
J: TRBJ2-6
size: .
DNA: TGTGCCAGCACCGGACAGTCTGGGGCCAACGTCCTGACTTTC
CDR3: CASTGQSGANVLTF

D: .
V: TRBV5-1
J: TRBJ1-1
size: .
DNA: TGCGCCAGCAGCAACACGGGGGGGTCGACTGAAGCTTTCTTT
CDR3: CASSNTGGSTEAFF

D: .
V: TRBV5-1
J: TRBJ2-7
size: .
DNA: TGCGCCAGCAGCTTGTGGGGCAGAGAGCAGTACTTC
CDR3: CASSLWGREQYF

D: TRBD2
V: TRBV5-1
J: TRBJ2-2
size: .
DNA: TGCGCCAGCAGCCTCCGGACTAGCGGGAACACCGGGGAGCTGTTTTTT
CDR3: CASSLRTSGNTGELFF

D: .
V: TRBV19
J: TRBJ2-7
size: .
DNA: TGTGCCAGTAGTATAGGGCCCGGGACTTTCGCGGTCGACGAGCAGTACTTC
CDR3: CASSIGPGTFAVDEQYF

D: .
V: TRBV6-2/TRBV6-3
J: TRBJ1-5
size: .
DNA: TGTGCCAGCAGTTACTTCGAGAATCAGCCCCAGCATTTT
CDR3: CASSYFENQPQHF

D: .
V: TRBV25-1
J: TRBJ2-2
size: .
DNA: TGTGCCAGCAAGAACGCCGGGGAGCTGTTTTTT
CDR3: CASKNAGELFF

D: TRBD2
V: TRBV7-3
J: TRBJ2-2
size: few
DNA: TGTGCCAGCAGCTTTAGCGGGAGGAGCGCCGGGGAGCTGTTTTTT
CDR3: CASSFSGRSAGELFF

D: .
V: TRBV12-3/TRBV12-4
J: TRBJ1-2
size: .
DNA: TGTGCCAGCACCTCGGGGGGCGCAGGCTACACCTTC
CDR3: CASTSGGAGYTF

D: .
V: TRBV23-1
J: TRBJ2-4
size: .
DNA: TGCGCCAGCAGTCGGGGTCGGGGGCAAGCCAAAAACATTCAGTACTTC
CDR3: CASSRGRGQAKNIQYF

D: TRBD2
V: TRBV7-6
J: TRBJ2-1
size: .
DNA: TGTGCCAGCAGCATCTTAGCGGGGAGGGCCTACAATGAGCAGTTCTTC
CDR3: CASSILAGRAYNEQFF

D: TRBD2
V: TRBV28
J: TRBJ2-1
size: .
DNA: TGTGCCAGCAGCCCAAGTAGCGGGAGGGCCGGGGATGAGCAGTTCTTC
CDR3: CASSPSSGRAGDEQFF

D: .
V: TRBV7-2
J: TRBJ2-7
size: few
DNA: TGTGCCAGCAGCCCACTCAGGCCAGCCTACGAGCAGTACTTC
CDR3: CASSPLRPAYEQYF

D: .
V: TRBV5-8
J: TRBJ1-1
size: .
DNA: TGTGCCAGCAGCGCAGACCTGGGAGGTGAAGCTTTCTTT
CDR3: CASSADLGGEAFF

D: .
V: TRBV6-5
J: TRBJ1-6
size: .
DNA: TGTGCCAGCAGTTACAGGGCGAATTCACCCCTCCACTTT
CDR3: CASSYRANSPLHF

D: .
V: TRBV9
J: TRBJ1-5
size: .
DNA: TGTGCCAGCAACGGGGAGCCCCAGCATTTT
CDR3: CASNGEPQHF

D: .
V: TRBV10-1
J: TRBJ2-3
size: .
DNA: TGCGCCAGCAGTGGAGCAGGTATAACAGATACGCAGTATTTT
CDR3: CASSGAGITDTQYF

D: .
V: TRBV20-1
J: TRBJ2-3
size: .
DNA: TGCAGTGGGACGCGCACAGATACGCAGTATTTT
CDR3: CSGTRTDTQYF

D: .
V: TRBV15
J: TRBJ2-6
size: .
DNA: TGTGCCACCAGCAGAGAACGGGATTCTGGGGCCAACGTCCTGACTTTC
CDR3: CATSRERDSGANVLTF

D: TRBD2
V: TRBV3-1/TRBV3-2
J: TRBJ2-1
size: .
DNA: TGTGCCAGCAGCCAGTATAGCGGGTTCATTGATCGGCAGTTCTTC
CDR3: CASSQYSGFIDRQFF

D: .
V: TRBV28
J: TRBJ2-2
size: once
DNA: TGTGCCAGCCGCGGGAATCAAGGGACCGGGGAGCTGTTTTTT
CDR3: CASRGNQGTGELFF

D: .
V: TRBV11-2
J: TRBJ1-1
size: .
DNA: TGTGCCAGCAGAGGACTCGATGTGAACACTGAAGCTTTCTTT
CDR3: CASRGLDVNTEAFF

D: .
V: TRBV7-2
J: TRBJ1-5
size: .
DNA: TGTGCCAGCAGCTTAGCGCTGGGAAGCAATCAGCCCCAGCATTTT
CDR3: CASSLALGSNQPQHF

D: TRBD2
V: TRBV30
J: TRBJ2-3
size: .
DNA: TGTGCCTGGAGTGTGACTAGCGGGGACACAGATACGCAGTATTTT
CDR3: CAWSVTSGDTDTQYF

D: .
V: TRBV19
J: TRBJ1-4
size: .
DNA: TGTGCCACTCAAAATCGGGGACGTAATGAAAAACTGTTTTTT
CDR3: CATQNRGRNEKLFF

D: .
V: TRBV15
J: TRBJ2-7
size: .
DNA: TGTGCCACCAGCAGAGAGAGTAGCCCGACTTCCGAGCAGTACTTC
CDR3: CATSRESSPTSEQYF

D: TRBD1
V: TRBV5-4
J: TRBJ1-4
size: .
DNA: TGTGCCAGCAGCCTCGGGACAGGGAATGAAAAACTGTTTTTT
CDR3: CASSLGTGNEKLFF

D: .
V: TRBV19
J: TRBJ2-6
size: .
DNA: TGTGCCAGTAGAGGGGGGACGGAGCCGAATGGGGCCAACGTCCTGACTTTC
CDR3: CASRGGTEPNGANVLTF

D: .
V: TRBV10-3
J: TRBJ1-6
size: .
DNA: TGTGCCATCAGTAGGGGGAATAATAATTCACCCCTCCACTTT
CDR3: CAISRGNNNSPLHF

D: .
V: TRBV3-1/TRBV3-2
J: TRBJ2-7
size: .
DNA: TGTGCCAGCAGCCAAGGGTCAACACCCTACGAGCAGTACTTC
CDR3: CASSQGSTPYEQYF

D: .
V: TRBV5-1
J: TRBJ1-2
size: .
DNA: TGCGCCAGCAGCTTGGGACAGCAACCTAACTATGGCTACACCTTC
CDR3: CASSLGQQPNYGYTF

D: TRBD2
V: TRBV29-1
J: TRBJ2-5
size: .
DNA: TGCAGCGTTGAGTTTAGCGGGAGCCAAGAGACCCAGTACTTC
CDR3: CSVEFSGSQETQYF

D: .
V: TRBV7-8
J: TRBJ1-2
size: .
DNA: TGTGCCAGCAGCTTAGTTGCCCCCGCCTTTCTGGGGGCAGTAGACTATGGCTACACCTTC
CDR3: CASSLVAPAFLGAVDYGYTF

D: TRBD2
V: TRBV2
J: TRBJ2-3
size: .
DNA: TGTGCCAGCAGGAAGGTTAGCGGGGGAACTAGCACAGATACGCAGTATTTT
CDR3: CASRKVSGGTSTDTQYF

D: TRBD1
V: TRBV2
J: TRBJ1-1
size: .
DNA: TGTGCCAGCAGTCTTCTCGGACAGGGAAGAGAAGCTTTCTTT
CDR3: CASSLLGQGREAFF

D: .
V: TRBV28
J: TRBJ1-6
size: .
DNA: TGTGCCAGCAGCCCTTCCCCAGGGGATAATTCACCCCTCCACTTT
CDR3: CASSPSPGDNSPLHF

D: .
V: TRBV9
J: TRBJ2-5
size: .
DNA: TGTGCCAGCAGTGGAAACAAAGAGACCCAGTACTTC
CDR3: CASSGNKETQYF

D: TRBD1
V: TRBV29-1
J: TRBJ2-7
size: .
DNA: TGCAGCGTGACGGGACAGGGCACCTACGAGCAGTACTTC
CDR3: CSVTGQGTYEQYF

D: TRBD1
V: TRBV28
J: TRBJ2-7
size: .
DNA: TGTGCCAGCAGTCTTGGGACAGGATTAGGTTACGAGCAGTACTTC
CDR3: CASSLGTGLGYEQYF

D: .
V: TRBV19
J: TRBJ2-2
size: .
DNA: TGTGCCAGTAGTATATCTGGGGCGGGAACCGGGGAGCTGTTTTTT
CDR3: CASSISGAGTGELFF

D: TRBD1
V: TRBV5-8
J: TRBJ2-7
size: .
DNA: TGTGCCAGCAGACTCCCCGGACAGGGAGCTGCCGAGCAGTACTTC
CDR3: CASRLPGQGAAEQYF

D: .
V: TRBV7-2
J: TRBJ2-3
size: .
DNA: TGTGCCAGCAGGCCGGGGGGCTCTAGCACAGATACGCAGTATTTT
CDR3: CASRPGGSSTDTQYF

D: .
V: TRBV4-2
J: TRBJ2-6
size: .
DNA: TGTGCCAGCAGCCAAGTCCGGGCGGGGGGGACAGGCCCCTCTGGGGCCAACGTCCTGACTTTC
CDR3: CASSQVRAGGTGPSGANVLTF

D: .
V: TRBV5-6
J: TRBJ1-4
size: .
DNA: TGTGCCAGCAGCTTGGTAAAGACGGGGGGAAGTGAAAAACTGTTTTTT
CDR3: CASSLVKTGGSEKLFF

D: .
V: TRBV6-5
J: TRBJ2-5
size: .
DNA: TGTGCCAGCAGTTTATACAGGGTCGGGGAGACCCAGTACTTC
CDR3: CASSLYRVGETQYF